The 10 T cell receptor beta chains presented below share a single source sample, sequenced in a study of vaccination effects on CD4 cells after COVID-19. The antigens of these receptors remain unknown. Libraries were prepared by immunoSEQ multiplex PCR; TCRdb keeps only in-frame clonotypes and omits some of them. The data show 50,000 or so clones, 65% to 90% seen once. Using viral peptide pools, the ViraFEST assay grew out antigen-specific CD4+ T cells prior to sequencing. Investigators separated out CD4+ T cells once more than nine days of culture had passed. Source: CD4+ T cells from PBMCs cultured with HCoV-229E spike peptides, taken before COVID-19 vaccination. The receptors here all came from a human donor who received a COVID-19 vaccine.

The chain is built from TRBV5-6 and TRBJ2-5; 8 bases agree with TRBD1. The ends lost 3 bases at V and 0 bases at J; junction bases unmatched: 7. This CDR3 comprises 16 residues. Germline CDR1 and CDR2: SGHDT and YYEEEE. As DNA, the CDR3 is TGTGCCAGCAGCTCCCAACAGGGGGAGGACCAAGAGACCCAGTACTTC. The encoded protein is CASSSQQGEDQETQYF.

V usage is TRBV12-3 or TRBV12-4 and J usage is TRBJ2-7, with TRBD1 identical over 7 bases. This CDR3 region has 13 residues. V lost 3 bases to trimming and J lost 3 bases; unmatched junction nucleotides: 2. CDR3: CASSFAGGYEQYV. CDR3 in DNA: TGTGCCAGCAGTTTCGCAGGGGGCTACGAGCAGTACGTC.

V and J are TRBV30 and TRBJ1-4; no clear D gene. The CDR3 is 12 amino acids. V lost 5 bases to trimming and J lost 4 bases, with 8 bases between them. The V gene's germline CDR1 is GTSNPN and CDR2 SVGIG (reference sequence). The CDR3, as DNA: TGTGCCTGGGGCAGGAATAATGAAAAACTGTTTTTT. Protein product: CAWGRNNEKLFF.

The V and J genes are TRBV5-1 and TRBJ2-2; the D gene could be TRBD1 or TRBD2 (5 bases each). The CDR3 is 15 residues long. With 7 bases removed from V and 3 bases from J, the gap between germline ends came to 16 bases. CDR1 is SGHRS and CDR2 is YFSETQ in the germline V gene. CDR3 coding DNA: TGCGCCAGCGGCCGAGGGGAGTTGTACACCGGGGAGCTGTTTTTT. It is translated as CASGRGELYTGELFF.

The chain uses TRBV10-2 and TRBJ2-3; no reliable D call. V was cut by 3 bases and J by 0 bases, with 10 bases left in between. There are 15 residues in the CDR3. Germline assignment: CDR1 WSHSY and CDR2 SAAADI. In DNA, the CDR3 is TGCGCCAGCAGTGATCCGACCCCTAGCACAGATACGCAGTATTTT. This encodes CASSDPTPSTDTQYF.

The chain's CDR3 is CASSPGLAPLGGYTF. CDR3 DNA sequence: TGTGCCAGCAGCCCTGGGCTAGCTCCCCTTGGGGGCTACACCTTC. The J gene is TRBJ1-2, the V gene TRBV3-1 (or the pseudogene TRBV3-2); D is ambiguous. The CDR3 contains 15 residues. Germline V CDR1 and CDR2: LGHDT, YNNKEL (reference sequence). Trimming took off 4 bases at V and 8 bases at J, with 20 bases between the two ends.

The chain carries TRBV6-5 and TRBJ2-5; TRBD1 matches at 8 bases. This CDR3 has 14 amino acids. J was trimmed by 0 bases and V by 6 bases; bases with no gene match: 3. The germline V gene encodes CDR1 MNHEY and CDR2 SVGAGI. The CDR3 DNA sequence: TGTGCCAGCAGAAGGACAGGGTACCAAGAGACCCAGTACTTC. Its translation: CASRRTGYQETQYF.

The rearrangement uses TRBV10-3 and TRBJ1-6; TRBD1 agrees at 8 bases. CDR3 length: 14 amino acids. CDR1 is ENHRY and CDR2 is SYGVKD in the germline V gene. V shed 6 bases, J shed 7 bases, and the junction held 5 bases outside the gene matches. The CDR3 DNA follows: TGTGCCATCAGGGACAGGGCGGGGAATTCACCCCTCCACTTT. Amino acid sequence: CAIRDRAGNSPLHF.

V gene TRBV5-1 combines with J gene TRBJ2-5; tentative D call: TRBD1 (6 bases). Germline-derived CDR1 and CDR2 are SGHRS and YFSETQ. The CDR3 loop spans 14 amino acids. V shed 3 bases and J shed 0 bases, with 9 bases lying between them. The CDR3 DNA follows: TGCGCCAGCAGCTCGGGACAACACCAAGAGACCCAGTACTTC. Translation gives CASSSGQHQETQYF.

This rearrangement joins TRBV23-1 to TRBJ2-7; 7 bases are shared with TRBD1. TRBV23-1 is an ORF, with its function uncertain. CDR3 length: 16 amino acids. V was clipped by 3 bases and J by 5 bases; unmatched bases: 13. CDR3 DNA: TGCGCCAGCAGTCAGCGCTCTACAGGGGAAGGGGACGAGCAGTACGTC. Translation gives CASSQRSTGEGDEQYV.